This TCR beta chain comes out of a study of blood T cells in healthy people across ages. Study-level results: The study lacked donor CMV status, which possibly confounded expanded clonotype changes.

Primers used in a second PCR of roughly 7 to 11 cycles were a sample-barcoded 5' primer and a J-beta primer mix. Researchers report that a template-switch adaptor with 12 random nucleotides tagged each cDNA molecule. TCRdb reanalysed the 5' RACE reads using MiXCR and keeps one entry per CDR3 protein. The top ten hold more than 7.5% of the sample, which has roughly 700,000 distinct CDR3 sequences, around a quarter seen once. A note on this clonotype: Its antigen remains unidentified.

Germline V CDR1 and CDR2: MNHNY, SVGAGI (reference sequence). The CDR3 covers 15 residues. V was clipped by 5 bases and J by 4 bases, with 17 bases between them. These data also formed part of another study, on T cells of mothers and their children.

The chain uses TRBV6-6 and TRBJ1-2, with a possible D match to TRBD1 (6 bases). Sequences were obtained from blood. The source is a boy under 18 in good health. CDR3 nucleotides: TGTGCCAGCAGTGCCCCAGGGGCTGGTGTCTATGGCTACACCTTC. This encodes CASSAPGAGVYGYTF.